The present entry profiles one T cell receptor (beta chain) with its context. The antigen remains unidentified. Only in-frame clones appear in the TCRdb table, and some are missing; sequencing was by immunoSEQ multiplex PCR. The repertoire holds roughly 100,000 clones, with approximately 89% as singletons. This entry comes from a study of T cell responses to AZD1222 COVID-19 vaccine. CDR1 SGHTS and CDR2 YDEGEE come from the germline V gene. Trimming removed 1 base from V and 4 bases from J, with 21 bases in between. CDR3 length equals 19 residues. Study results and limitations: Donors were mostly white British, more females; clonal diversity possibly underestimated.

The sequence derives from an adult in good health. The genes are TRBV5-8 and TRBJ1-6, with a tentative D call TRBD1 (5 bases). The sequenced sample was peripheral blood, obtained on day 0 of AZD1222 vaccination. CDR3 loop: CASSLPVRDRPEYNSPLHF. CDR3 DNA sequence: TGTGCCAGCAGCTTGCCCGTACGGGACCGACCTGAGTATAATTCACCCCTCCACTTT. Complete variable domain (other parts from reference TRBV5-8 and TRBJ1-6): EAGVTQSPTHLIKTRGQQATLRCSPISGHTSVYWYQQALGLGLQFLLWYDEGEERNRGNFPPRFSGRQFPNYSSELNVNALELEDSALYLCASSLPVRDRPEYNSPLHFGNGTRLTVT.